The clone carrying this TCR beta chain was seen only a few times. The data belong to a study of T cells after yellow fever vaccination. The CDR3 extends over 16 amino acids. Germline CDR1 reads KGHDR; CDR2 reads SFDVKD. The V gene end was trimmed by 4 bases and the J gene end by 5 bases; junction bases not matched to a gene: 7. TCRdb re-analysed the 5' RACE reads in MiXCR, keeping a single row per CDR3 protein. Here the sample spans about 170,000 distinct CDR3 sequences, around 10% being singletons. The material was CD8+ T cells sorted from PBMCs, obtained 15 days after the yellow fever booster vaccination. The sequence was collected from a young man who received the YFV17D yellow fever vaccine. The rearrangement uses TRBV24-1 and TRBJ2-2, with TRBD1 matching 9 bases. CDR3: CATSDQGQGGTGELFF. The CDR3 nucleotides are TGTGCCACCAGTGACCAGGGACAGGGAGGGACCGGGGAGCTGTTTTTT.